This is a list of T cell receptor beta chains from one sample in a study of post-analysis software for immune sequencing data. TCRdb ran MiXCR on the PCR reads and lists one entry per CDR3 protein. The sample carries around 700,000 distinct CDR3 sequences, about 60% recorded once. Sequenced input: blood. The receptors come from a girl aged 2 to 10 with multiple sclerosis. CDR3s include the opening cysteine and the closing phenylalanine or tryptophan. The order of the fields is clone size, J gene, D gene, V gene, CDR3 protein, CDR3 DNA. The D gene is left open where the match is weak. Some rows have no size entry. The others give once, few or many, or a class for an expanded clone.

>few|TRBJ2-5|-|TRBV6-1
CASSTGQQQETQYF
TGTGCCAGCAGTACCGGACAGCAACAAGAGACCCAGTACTTC
>-|TRBJ1-1|-|TRBV6-6
CASRPRITVNTEAFF
TGTGCCAGCAGGCCTCGGATTACAGTGAACACTGAAGCTTTCTTT
>-|TRBJ2-5|TRBD1|TRBV20-1
CSAREQGVTETQYF
TGCAGTGCTAGAGAACAGGGGGTGACGGAGACCCAGTACTTC
>-|TRBJ1-5|-|TRBV20-1
CSAQTGMNDQPQHF
TGCAGTGCCCAGACAGGAATGAATGATCAGCCCCAGCATTTT
>-|TRBJ1-1|-|TRBV18
CASSPPTRLNTEAFF
TGTGCCAGCTCACCCCCGACTCGTTTGAACACTGAAGCTTTCTTT
>-|TRBJ2-5|TRBD1|TRBV7-2
CASSSWTGLETQYF
TGTGCCAGCAGCTCCTGGACAGGATTAGAGACCCAGTACTTC
>-|TRBJ2-3|TRBD2|TRBV9
CASSPTSGFGDTQYF
TGTGCCAGCAGCCCGACTAGCGGGTTCGGAGATACGCAGTATTTT
>few|TRBJ2-3|-|TRBV29-1
CSVGSIKGRTDTQYF
TGCAGCGTTGGTAGTATCAAGGGGCGCACAGATACGCAGTATTTT
>-|TRBJ1-2|TRBD1|TRBV29-1
CGAGVTGDGYTF
TGCGGCGCCGGGGTCACAGGGGACGGCTACACCTTC
>few|TRBJ2-5|TRBD2|TRBV9
CASSPRPGGGETQYF
TGTGCCAGCAGCCCCCGCCCGGGGGGAGGGGAGACCCAGTACTTC
>-|TRBJ2-3|-|TRBV5-1
CASSLRGLSTDTQDF
TGCGCCAGCAGCCTTCGGGGGCTCAGCACAGATACGCAGGATTTT
>few|TRBJ1-2|-|TRBV3-1
CASSQDGKGGNGYTF
TGTGCCAGCAGCCAAGATGGGAAGGGAGGCAATGGCTACACCTTC
>-|TRBJ1-4|-|TRBV2
CASLRNEKLFF
TGTGCCAGCCTCAGAAATGAAAAACTGTTTTTT
>few|TRBJ1-5|TRBD1|TRBV2
CASRPTGARERPQHF
TGTGCCAGCAGGCCGACAGGGGCGCGAGAGCGGCCCCAGCATTTT
>-|TRBJ1-5|TRBD1|TRBV2
CASTRTGVYSNQPQHF
TGTGCCAGCACCCGGACAGGGGTTTATAGCAATCAGCCCCAGCATTTT
>-|TRBJ2-7|-|TRBV7-2
CASSKGAGTYEQYF
TGTGCCAGCAGCAAGGGGGCGGGGACCTACGAGCAGTACTTC
>-|TRBJ2-3|-|TRBV6-2/TRBV6-3
CASSYPQSLSPDTQYF
TGTGCCAGCAGTTATCCCCAGTCCCTGTCGCCAGATACGCAGTATTTT
>few|TRBJ2-1|TRBD1|TRBV7-2
CASSSGQGVNEQFF
TGTGCCAGCAGCTCGGGACAGGGGGTCAATGAGCAGTTCTTC
>few|TRBJ2-3|TRBD1|TRBV20-1
CSASVDRGNELTQYF
TGCAGTGCTAGCGTCGACAGGGGGAACGAACTTACGCAGTATTTT
>-|TRBJ2-3|-|TRBV10-1
CASSYSTDTLYF
TGCGCCAGCAGTTATTCAACAGATACGCTGTATTTT
>-|TRBJ2-7|-|TRBV12-3/TRBV12-4
CASSLFPTTVQYF
TGTGCCAGCAGTTTATTTCCGACGACCGTGCAGTACTTC
>-|TRBJ2-1|TRBD2|TRBV11-2
CASSLARLAGVSSSYNEQFF
TGTGCCAGCAGCTTAGCAAGGCTAGCGGGAGTTTCTAGCTCCTACAATGAGCAGTTCTTC
>-|TRBJ2-7|TRBD2|TRBV29-1
CSVEVGGRTDEQYF
TGCAGCGTTGAAGTTGGCGGGAGAACGGACGAGCAGTACTTC
>few|TRBJ1-2|TRBD1|TRBV10-3
CAISEGTGGEYGYTF
TGTGCCATCAGTGAGGGGACAGGGGGAGAGTATGGCTACACCTTC
>-|TRBJ2-5|TRBD1|TRBV4-1
CAGSQDRGYERYF
TGCGCCGGCAGCCAAGACAGGGGCTACGAGCGGTACTTC
>-|TRBJ2-2|-|TRBV11-2
CASSFREGGTGELFF
TGTGCCAGCAGCTTCCGGGAAGGAGGCACCGGGGAGCTGTTTTTT
>-|TRBJ2-1|-|TRBV5-1
CASSSLGDHNEQFF
TGCGCCAGCAGCTCGTTGGGGGACCACAATGAGCAGTTCTTC
>-|TRBJ1-5|-|TRBV11-2
CASSLGEWNQPQHF
TGTGCCAGCAGCTTGGGAGAATGGAATCAGCCCCAGCATTTT
>once|TRBJ2-5|TRBD2|TRBV10-3
CAISGGRDYGEQYF
TGTGCCATCTCCGGGGGTCGGGACTACGGAGAGCAGTACTTC
>-|TRBJ2-5|-|TRBV3-1
CASSEGGRETQHF
TGTGCCAGCAGCGAGGGCGGGCGAGAGACCCAGCACTTC
>-|TRBJ1-2|-|TRBV29-1
CSVEDLPAGGYTF
TGCAGCGTTGAAGATCTGCCTGCGGGAGGCTACACCTTC
>-|TRBJ2-7|TRBD2|TRBV12-3/TRBV12-4
CASSLPGLAGRYEQYF
TGTGCCAGCAGTTTGCCCGGACTAGCGGGACGTTACGAGCAGTACTTC
>-|TRBJ2-3|-|TRBV5-1
CASSLGSYTDTQYF
TGCGCCAGCAGCTTGGGCTCCTACACAGATACGCAGTATTTT
>-|TRBJ2-5|TRBD2|TRBV10-3
CAISETASGSRKTQYF
TGTGCCATCAGTGAGACGGCTAGCGGGAGTAGGAAGACCCAGTACTTC
>-|TRBJ2-1|TRBD2|TRBV6-2/TRBV6-3
CASRRTSGGFSEQFF
TGTGCCAGCAGGAGGACTAGCGGGGGATTTTCTGAGCAGTTCTTC
>-|TRBJ2-6|-|TRBV7-2
CASSYGGPPGANVLTF
TGTGCCAGCAGCTACGGGGGTCCCCCTGGGGCCAACGTCCTGACTTTC
>-|TRBJ2-2|TRBD2|TRBV4-2
CASSQAGGTTTGELFF
TGTGCCAGCAGCCAAGCGGGGGGGACGACCACCGGGGAGCTGTTTTTT
>-|TRBJ2-1|TRBD2|TRBV6-5
CASSFLGTSGGIPYNEQFF
TGTGCCAGCAGTTTCCTAGGGACTAGCGGGGGGATCCCCTACAATGAGCAGTTCTTC
>-|TRBJ2-1|-|TRBV24-1
CATSLGGNEQFF
TGTGCCACCAGTCTCGGGGGCAATGAGCAGTTCTTC
>-|TRBJ1-2|-|TRBV6-5
CASSYDATIIGEGYTF
TGTGCCAGCAGTTACGACGCGACAATCATCGGAGAGGGCTACACCTTC